This T cell receptor beta chain stems from a study of shared clonotypes between healthy human individuals. This CDR3 contains 11 residues. V was clipped by 4 bases and J by 4 bases, with 4 bases between them. In germline, CDR1 is MDHEN, CDR2 SYDVKM. Only CD45RO-negative cells positively selected for CCR7 counted as naive CD8 cells, so terminally differentiated effector memory CD45RA+ cells were excluded. Recent vaccinations or acute infections were absent in the healthy HIV-negative adult donors. Sequencing was performed with immunoSEQ multiplex PCR; in TCRdb, only in-frame clones are kept and a portion is missing. The sample lists about 2 million clones, approximately 94% occurring once. Study results and caveats: Memory subsets had estimated richness that was generally smaller than that of naive subsets.

This clone occurred a few times. Antigen: not known. Other DNA sequences from this sample encode an identical CDR3 as well. This sequence originates from a man aged 18 to 29 in good health. This chain links TRBV28 with TRBJ1-2; D gene ambiguous. Sequencing used naive CD8+ T cells sorted from blood. CDR3 DNA: TGTGCCAGCAGTTCGGGCTATGGCTACACCTTC. Protein: CASSSGYGYTF.